What follows are 27 T cell receptor beta chains derived from one specimen sequenced in a study of blood T cell repertoires in COVID-19. Libraries were prepared by immunoSEQ multiplex PCR; TCRdb keeps only in-frame clonotypes and omits some of them. Of 320,000 or so clones in the sample, 88% were seen once. The sample comprised PBMCs or T cells enriched from blood (not recorded which). The receptors derive from a man aged 25 to 40 who had recovered from COVID-19.

This chain connects TRBV19 to TRBJ1-4, with D perhaps matching TRBD1 (5 bases). The CDR3 contains 15 residues. Germline V gene data show CDR1 as LNHDA and CDR2 as SQIVND (reference sequence). The V gene lost 3 bases and the J gene lost 7 bases, with 15 bases spanning the gap. Here the CDR3 reads CASSISGRASEKLFF. The CDR3 bases are TGTGCCAGTAGTATCTCGGGCAGGGCGAGTGAAAAACTGTTTTTT.

This sequence joins TRBV7-2 and TRBJ2-2; 10 bases are a match to TRBD2. Looked up from germline, CDR1 is SGHTA and CDR2 is FQGNSA. With 3 bases clipped from V and 6 bases from J, the junction kept 7 bases outside the gene matches. The CDR3 extends over 16 amino acids. The CDR3 reads CASSFLAGAPSGELFF. In DNA form, the CDR3 reads TGTGCCAGCAGCTTCCTAGCGGGGGCTCCCTCCGGGGAGCTGTTTTTT.

The CDR3 region is CASRSGGSTGELFF. CDR3 nucleotide sequence: TGTGCCAGCAGATCAGGGGGTTCCACCGGGGAGCTGTTTTTT. This chain connects TRBV7-8 to TRBJ2-2, with 7 nucleotides matching TRBD1. Unmatched junction bases numbered 5, after V lost 6 bases and J lost 4 bases. This CDR3 is 14 amino acids long. From germline, CDR1 is SGHVS and CDR2 FQNEAQ. Variable domain in full (rest from reference TRBV7-8 and TRBJ2-2): GAGVSQSPRYKVAKRGQDVALRCDPISGHVSLFWYQQALGQGPEFLTYFQNEAQLDKSGLPSDRFFAERPEGSVSTLKIQRTQQEDSAVYLCASRSGGSTGELFFGEGSRLTVL.

This clone was counted once. The chain employs TRBV18 and TRBJ1-5; D perhaps matches TRBD1 (6 bases). V dropped 4 bases and J dropped 2 bases, with 15 bases sitting between them. The germline V gene has CDR1 KGHSH and CDR2 LQKENI. The CDR3 contains 16 residues. The CDR3 DNA reads TGTGCCAGCTCACGAGGGACACCCGGACGCAATCAGCCCCAGCATTTT. It yields the protein CASSRGTPGRNQPQHF.

The CDR3 sequence is CASRWTSMSYNEQFF. CDR3 nucleotides: TGTGCCAGCCGATGGACTAGCATGTCCTACAATGAGCAGTTCTTC. This chain links TRBV19 with TRBJ2-1; 8 nucleotides line up with TRBD2. Trimming at V came to 9 bases and at J to 1 base, leaving 8 bases not matched to a gene. From germline, CDR1 is LNHDA and CDR2 SQIVND (reference sequence). CDR3 size: 15 residues.

The genes are TRBV2 and TRBJ2-7, with D maybe TRBD1 (6 bases). V shed 6 bases and J shed 5 bases, with 14 bases lying between them. The CDR3 covers 13 residues. CDR1 and CDR2 from the germline V gene are SNHLY and FYNNEI. The DNA of the CDR3 is TGTGCCAGCAGGTCAGGGGCGGGCCACGAGCAGTACTTC. This codes for CASRSGAGHEQYF.

CDR3 nucleotide sequence: TGTGCCAGCAGCCAAGTAACAGGGGAAAATTCACCCCTCCACTTT. Residues: CASSQVTGENSPLHF. The V call is TRBV3-1 (or the pseudogene TRBV3-2), the J call TRBJ1-6, with 7 bases matching TRBD1. Germline values: CDR1 LGHDT, CDR2 YNNKEL (reference sequence). With 1 base clipped from V and 7 bases from J, the junction kept 4 bases outside the gene matches. The CDR3 spans 15 residues.

This clone came up a few times. The CDR3 DNA follows: TGCGCCAGCAGGTGGGACAGGGAGAATGAAAAACTGTTTTTT. This sequence encodes CASRWDRENEKLFF. This chain joins TRBV5-1 and TRBJ1-4; TRBD1 aligns across 9 bases. This CDR3 spans 14 amino acids. V was pared by 5 bases and J by 5 bases, with 4 bases of the junction left unmatched. CDR1 SGHRS and CDR2 YFSETQ come from the germline V gene.

In this sample, this clone turned up a few times. The CDR3 sequence: CASRANRGTEAFF. DNA of the CDR3: TGTGCCAGCCGCGCTAACAGGGGGACTGAAGCTTTCTTT. The chain is built from TRBV28 and TRBJ1-1; 8 bases are shared with TRBD1. This CDR3 is built from 13 residues. Germline CDR1 and CDR2: MDHEN and SYDVKM. J lost 5 bases, V lost 8 bases, and 7 bases had no gene match.

The chain carries TRBV10-3 and TRBJ2-2, with 10 bases matching TRBD1. CDR3 length: 15 residues. V lost 10 bases, J lost 5 bases, and 10 bases stayed unmatched. CDR1 and CDR2 from the germline V gene are ENHRY and SYGVKD. The CDR3, as DNA: TGTGCCAGCAAACGACAGGGGGCGTGGACCGGGGAGCTGTTTTTT. Translating it yields CASKRQGAWTGELFF.

V gene TRBV24-1 combines with J gene TRBJ2-4, with 8 bases that match TRBD1. J gave up 9 bases and V 4 bases, and 7 bases lay outside the gene matches. Germline loops: CDR1 KGHDR, CDR2 SFDVKD. CDR3 length equals 14 residues. For the CDR3, the DNA is TGTGCCACCAGTGAGCCAGGGGGCAGGGGCATTCAGTACTTC. As protein: CATSEPGGRGIQYF.

The gene calls are TRBV29-1 and TRBJ1-1, with D possibly matching TRBD1 (6 bases). Deletions cut 6 bases from V and 8 bases from J, with 31 bases between. Germline V gene sequence: CDR1 SQVTM, CDR2 ANQGSEA. The CDR3 contains 17 residues. CDR3 in DNA: TGCAGCGTCTATATAGACAGGAAAAAAGGTCCCCAAGTGGAAGCTTTCTTT. It is translated as CSVYIDRKKGPQVEAFF.

This chain connects TRBV11-3 to TRBJ2-1; 10 bases are a match to TRBD2. In germline, CDR1 is SGHNT, CDR2 YENEEA. The CDR3 length is 15 residues. Trimming cost V 1 base and J 4 bases; bases outside gene matches: 1. CDR3 in DNA: TGTGCCAGCAGCTTAGCAGCGGGGGGGTACAATGAGCAGTTCTTC. Amino acid sequence: CASSLAAGGYNEQFF.

The V gene is TRBV10-1, the J gene TRBJ1-1, with D possibly being TRBD1 (5 bases). V was trimmed by 5 bases and J by 3 bases, leaving 10 bases between them. This CDR3 has 13 residues. CDR1 WNHNN and CDR2 SYGVQD come from the germline V gene (reference sequence). The CDR3 DNA reads TGCGCCAGCAGTCCGCAGGGTGACACTGAAGCTTTCTTT. It translates to CASSPQGDTEAFF.

The chain employs TRBV29-1 and TRBJ2-1; maybe TRBD2 (7 bases). The CDR3 consists of 14 residues. Deletions cut 6 bases from V and 7 bases from J, with 19 bases between. The germline V gene encodes CDR1 SQVTM and CDR2 ANQGSEA. The CDR3 nucleotides read TGCAGCGTGAAAGGGGGGGGATCCTTGAATGAGCAGTTCTTC. This translates into CSVKGGGSLNEQFF.

The chain links TRBV15 to TRBJ2-5; 9 bases agree with TRBD2. In germline, CDR1 is LNHNV, CDR2 YYDKDF (reference sequence). After removal of 3 bases from V and 2 bases from J, the junction contained 13 bases not matched to a gene. CDR3 size: 18 residues. CDR3 in DNA: TGTGCCACCAGCAGTGGGCCTAGCGGGGCCGAAATACAAGAGACCCAGTACTTC. Translation: CATSSGPSGAEIQETQYF. Full variable domain (remainder filled in from reference TRBV15 and TRBJ2-5): DAMVIQNPRYQVTQFGKPVTLSCSQTLNHNVMYWYQQKSSQAPKLLFHYYDKDFNNEADTPDNFQSRRPNTSFCFLDIRSPGLGDTAMYLCATSSGPSGAEIQETQYFGPGTRLLVL.

The chain couples TRBV7-2 to TRBJ2-5; TRBD2 matches 7 bases. Trimming cost V 1 base and J 5 bases; bases outside gene matches: 10. Germline V gene sequence: CDR1 SGHTA, CDR2 FQGNSA. This CDR3 spans 16 amino acids. The CDR3 nucleotides are TGTGCCAGCAGCTTAGACTCCGGGACTACCCTGGAGACCCAGTACTTC. Translation: CASSLDSGTTLETQYF.

V and J are TRBV28 and TRBJ2-5; possible D gene TRBD1, 6 bases. Looked up from germline, CDR1 is MDHEN and CDR2 is SYDVKM. This CDR3 contains 15 residues. V lost 7 bases, J lost 1 base, and 16 bases lay in between. CDR3 DNA: TGTGCCAGCACCCCTGGGGGCAGGGTCCAAGAGACCCAGTACTTC. It specifies CASTPGGRVQETQYF.

The chain links TRBV5-5 to TRBJ2-5; no clear D gene. Germline assignment: CDR1 SGHKS and CDR2 YYEKEE (reference sequence). CDR3 length: 14 residues. V lost 0 bases and J lost 1, with 7 bases in between. The CDR3 here is CASSLGGIQETQYF. DNA for the CDR3: TGTGCCAGCAGCTTGGGCGGAATCCAAGAGACCCAGTACTTC.

The chain recombines TRBV19 with TRBJ1-3, with 9 nucleotides matching TRBD1. Trimming removed 4 bases from V and 2 bases from J; junction bases left unmatched: 9. This CDR3 is 17 amino acids long. From germline, CDR1 is LNHDA and CDR2 SQIVND (reference sequence). For the CDR3, the DNA is TGTGCCAGTAGTACGGTGACAGGGGGACCTACTGGAAACACCATATATTTT. Encoded protein: CASSTVTGGPTGNTIYF. Using reference TRBV19 and TRBJ1-3 for the parts outside the CDR3, the full variable domain is DGGITQSPKYLFRKEGQNVTLSCEQNLNHDAMYWYRQDPGQGLRLIYYSQIVNDFQKGDIAEGYSVSREKKESFPLTVTSAQKNPTAFYLCASSTVTGGPTGNTIYFGEGSWLTVV.

The genes are TRBV14 and TRBJ1-5, with D hard to call. The ends were cut back, 1 base at V and 3 bases at J, with 4 bases in the middle. Germline lookup yields CDR1 SGHDN and CDR2 FVKESK. This CDR3 comprises 13 residues. CDR3 in DNA: TGTGCCAGCAGCCAAGGGCACAATCAGCCCCAGCATTTT. Its translation: CASSQGHNQPQHF. The variable domain in full, with the rest retrieved from reference TRBV14 and TRBJ1-5, is EAGVTQFPSHSVIEKGQTVTLRCDPISGHDNLYWYRRVMGKEIKFLLHFVKESKQDESGMPNNRFLAERTGGTYSTLKVQPAELEDSGVYFCASSQGHNQPQHFGDGTRLSIL.

This chain links TRBV6-2 or TRBV6-3 with TRBJ2-7; 12 bases map to TRBD1. This CDR3 has 16 amino acids. Germline assignment: CDR1 MNHEY and CDR2 SVGEGT. J was trimmed by 1 base and V by 6 bases; bases with no gene match: 7. In nucleotides, the CDR3 is TGTGCCAGCAGCTGGGACAGGGGGCCAACGTCCTACGAGCAGTACTTC. Its protein product is CASSWDRGPTSYEQYF.

The CDR3 region is CASSSNRDTSYEQYF. For the CDR3, the DNA is TGTGCCAGCAGCTCAAACCGGGACACGTCCTACGAGCAGTACTTC. The V gene is TRBV7-2, the J gene TRBJ2-7, with D possibly being TRBD1 (6 bases). This CDR3 contains 15 residues. Germline lookup yields CDR1 SGHTA and CDR2 FQGNSA. Between the trimmed V and J ends, which lost 4 bases and 1 base, there was a span of 14 bases.

The chain recombines TRBV19 with TRBJ1-2, with D perhaps matching TRBD1 (6 bases). The CDR3 is made up of 14 amino acids. V gave up 6 bases and J gave up 4 bases, with 15 bases separating them. Germline lookup yields CDR1 LNHDA and CDR2 SQIVND (reference sequence). CDR3 protein: CASSPTGTGYGYTF. The CDR3 region has the DNA TGTGCCAGTAGCCCTACAGGGACCGGCTATGGCTACACCTTC. Using reference TRBV19 and TRBJ1-2 for the parts outside the CDR3, the full variable domain is DGGITQSPKYLFRKEGQNVTLSCEQNLNHDAMYWYRQDPGQGLRLIYYSQIVNDFQKGDIAEGYSVSREKKESFPLTVTSAQKNPTAFYLCASSPTGTGYGYTFGSGTRLTVV.

This clone has only a few counts. The V call is TRBV9, the J call TRBJ1-6, with D tentatively TRBD1 (5 bases). There are 13 residues in the CDR3. Trimming cost V 0 bases and J 8 bases, with 6 bases left between them. Per germline, CDR1 SGDLS and CDR2 YYNGEE. Here the CDR3 reads CASSVGGDSPLHF. The DNA for the CDR3 is TGTGCCAGCAGCGTAGGGGGGGATTCACCCCTCCACTTT.

This clone was recorded a few times. The chain has TRBV6-5 and TRBJ1-5, with D uncertain. Deletions cut 7 bases from V and 2 bases from J, with 12 bases between. From germline, CDR1 is MNHEY and CDR2 SVGAGI. The CDR3 covers 14 residues. CDR3 sequence: CASKRERGNQPQHF. The CDR3, as DNA: TGTGCCAGCAAGAGGGAAAGGGGCAATCAGCCCCAGCATTTT.

The V and J genes are TRBV2 and TRBJ1-1, with 7 nucleotides matching TRBD1. This CDR3 comprises 15 residues. The ends lost 1 base at V and 1 base at J; junction bases unmatched: 3. Germline lookup yields CDR1 SNHLY and CDR2 FYNNEI. CDR3 in amino acids: CASSEEGAGNTEAFF. CDR3 bases: TGTGCCAGCAGTGAAGAGGGGGCTGGGAACACTGAAGCTTTCTTT.